This TCR beta chain derives from a study of blood T cell repertoires in COVID-19. Study in general: Samples taken during acute and convalescent COVID-19 were collected in the United States, Italy and Spain.

CDR1 and CDR2 (germline): MDHEN, SYDVKM. This CDR3 is 14 amino acids long. Trimming stripped 4 bases from V and 0 bases from J, with 7 bases between. Clones were sequenced by immunoSEQ multiplex PCR, and TCRdb holds only the in-frame ones, with some missing. Of around 280,000 clones detected, approximately 86% appear once; the ten largest clones hold less than 4.5%. The genes are TRBV28 and TRBJ1-5, with D unresolved. The sequenced sample was peripheral blood. This TCR was sampled from a woman between 45 and 60 years old with active or convalescent COVID-19. CDR3 sequence (DNA): TGTGCCAGCAGTTGGCAGATTAGCAATCAGCCCCAGCATTTT. The encoded protein is CASSWQISNQPQHF.